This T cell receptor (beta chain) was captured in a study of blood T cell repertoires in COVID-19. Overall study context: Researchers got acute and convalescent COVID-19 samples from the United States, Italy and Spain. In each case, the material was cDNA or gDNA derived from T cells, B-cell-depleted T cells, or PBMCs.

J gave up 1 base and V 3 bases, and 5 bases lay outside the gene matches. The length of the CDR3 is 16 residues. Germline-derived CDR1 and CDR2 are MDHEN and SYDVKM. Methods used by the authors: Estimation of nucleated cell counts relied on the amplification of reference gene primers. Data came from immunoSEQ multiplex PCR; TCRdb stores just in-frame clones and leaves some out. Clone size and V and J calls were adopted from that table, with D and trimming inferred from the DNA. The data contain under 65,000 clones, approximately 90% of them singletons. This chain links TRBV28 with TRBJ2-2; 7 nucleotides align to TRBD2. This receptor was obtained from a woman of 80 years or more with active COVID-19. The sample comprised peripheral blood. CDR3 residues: CASSLTGGLNTGELFF. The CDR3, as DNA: TGTGCCAGCAGTTTGACCGGGGGGTTGAACACCGGGGAGCTGTTTTTT.